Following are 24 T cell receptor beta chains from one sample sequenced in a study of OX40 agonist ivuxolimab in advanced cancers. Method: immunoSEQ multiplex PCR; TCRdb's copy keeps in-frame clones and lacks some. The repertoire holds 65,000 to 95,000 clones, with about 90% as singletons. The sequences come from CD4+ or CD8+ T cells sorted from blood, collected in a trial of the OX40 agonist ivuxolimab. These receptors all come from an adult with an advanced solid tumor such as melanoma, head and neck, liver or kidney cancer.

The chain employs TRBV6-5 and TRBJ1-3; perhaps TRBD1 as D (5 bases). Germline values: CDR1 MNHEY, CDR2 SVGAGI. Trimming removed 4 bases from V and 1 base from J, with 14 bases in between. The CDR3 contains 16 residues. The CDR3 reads CASSFRRGASGNTIYF. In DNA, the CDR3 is TGTGCCAGCAGTTTCCGGAGGGGCGCATCTGGAAACACCATATATTTT.

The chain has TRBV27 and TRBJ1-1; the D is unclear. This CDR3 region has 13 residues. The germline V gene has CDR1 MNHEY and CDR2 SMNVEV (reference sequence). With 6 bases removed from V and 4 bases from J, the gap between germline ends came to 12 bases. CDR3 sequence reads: CASSRGGGTEAFF. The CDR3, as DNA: TGTGCCAGCAGCCGTGGAGGTGGCACTGAAGCTTTCTTT.

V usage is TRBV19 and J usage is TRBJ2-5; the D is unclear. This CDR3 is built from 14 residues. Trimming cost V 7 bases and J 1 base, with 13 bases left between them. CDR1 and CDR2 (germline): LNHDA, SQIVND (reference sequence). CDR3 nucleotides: TGTGCCAGTAACTCTAAGTTAGGCCAAGAGACCCAGTACTTC. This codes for CASNSKLGQETQYF.

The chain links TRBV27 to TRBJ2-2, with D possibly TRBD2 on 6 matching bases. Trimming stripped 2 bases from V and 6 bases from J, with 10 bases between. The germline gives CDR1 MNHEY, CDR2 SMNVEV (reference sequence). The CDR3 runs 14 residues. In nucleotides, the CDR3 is TGTGCCAGCAGTTTAGGAGGGCTCCCCGGGGAGCTGTTTTTT. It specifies CASSLGGLPGELFF.

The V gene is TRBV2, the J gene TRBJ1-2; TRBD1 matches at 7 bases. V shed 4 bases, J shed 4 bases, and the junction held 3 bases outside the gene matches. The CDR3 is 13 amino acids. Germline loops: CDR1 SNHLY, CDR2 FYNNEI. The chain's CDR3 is CASSGDSVYGYTF. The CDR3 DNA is TGTGCCAGCAGTGGGGACAGCGTCTATGGCTACACCTTC.

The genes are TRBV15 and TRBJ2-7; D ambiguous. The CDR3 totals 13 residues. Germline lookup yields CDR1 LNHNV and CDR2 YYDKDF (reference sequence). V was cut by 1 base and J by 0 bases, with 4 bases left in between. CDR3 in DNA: TGTGCCACCAGCAGAGGTGGCTCCTACGAGCAGTACTTC. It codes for CATSRGGSYEQYF.

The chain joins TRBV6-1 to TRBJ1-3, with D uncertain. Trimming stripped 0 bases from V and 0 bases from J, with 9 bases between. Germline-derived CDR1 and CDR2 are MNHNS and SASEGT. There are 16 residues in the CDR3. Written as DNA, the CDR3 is TGTGCCAGCAGTGAAGCGGTCGGTTACTCTGGAAACACCATATATTTT. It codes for CASSEAVGYSGNTIYF.

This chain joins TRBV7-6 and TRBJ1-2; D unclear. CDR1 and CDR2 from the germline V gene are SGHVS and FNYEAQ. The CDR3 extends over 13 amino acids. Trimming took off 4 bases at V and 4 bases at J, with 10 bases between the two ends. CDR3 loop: CASSYPGGYGYTF. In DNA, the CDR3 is TGTGCCAGCAGCTACCCGGGAGGCTATGGCTACACCTTC.

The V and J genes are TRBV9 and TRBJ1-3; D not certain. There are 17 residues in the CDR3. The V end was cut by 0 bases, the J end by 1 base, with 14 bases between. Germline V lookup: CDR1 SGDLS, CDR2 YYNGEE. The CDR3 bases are TGTGCCAGCAGCGTAGGTTTGATGAAGGGATCTGGAAACACCATATATTTT. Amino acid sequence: CASSVGLMKGSGNTIYF.

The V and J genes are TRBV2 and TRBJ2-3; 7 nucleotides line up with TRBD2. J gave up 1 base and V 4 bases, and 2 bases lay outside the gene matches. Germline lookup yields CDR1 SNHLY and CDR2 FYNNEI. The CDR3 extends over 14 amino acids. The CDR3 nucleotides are TGTGCCAGCAGTGCCCGGGGGGGCACAGATACGCAGTATTTT. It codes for CASSARGGTDTQYF.

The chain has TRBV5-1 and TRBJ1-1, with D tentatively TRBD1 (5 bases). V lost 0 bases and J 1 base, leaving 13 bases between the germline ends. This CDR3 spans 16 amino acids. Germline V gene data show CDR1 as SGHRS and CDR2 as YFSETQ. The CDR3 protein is CASSLAGPVGNTEAFF. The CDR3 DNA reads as TGCGCCAGCAGCTTGGCAGGGCCAGTAGGGAACACTGAAGCTTTCTTT.

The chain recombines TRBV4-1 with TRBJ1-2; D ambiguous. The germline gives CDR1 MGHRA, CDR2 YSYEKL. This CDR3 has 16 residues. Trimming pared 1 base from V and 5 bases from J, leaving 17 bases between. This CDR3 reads CASSQVLGRRVYGYTF. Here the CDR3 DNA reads TGCGCCAGCAGCCAAGTTTTGGGGAGACGGGTTTATGGCTACACCTTC.

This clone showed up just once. The DNA for the CDR3 is TGTGCCAGCTCACCTTCCGGGACAGGGGCGACTAACCCCATATATTTT. Its protein product is CASSPSGTGATNPIYF. The V and J genes are TRBV18 and TRBJ1-3; 10 bases fit TRBD1. Germline trimming cut 3 bases from V and 11 bases from J; bases unmatched to any gene: 13. The CDR3 extends over 16 amino acids. The germline V gene encodes CDR1 KGHSH and CDR2 LQKENI.

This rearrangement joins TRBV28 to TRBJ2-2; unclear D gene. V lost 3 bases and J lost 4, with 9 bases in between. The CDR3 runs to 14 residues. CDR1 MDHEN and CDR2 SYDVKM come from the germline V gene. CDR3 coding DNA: TGTGCCAGCAGTTTCCTGGCGGCCACCGGGGAGCTGTTTTTT. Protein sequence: CASSFLAATGELFF.

The CDR3 protein is CASSQPQGGGYTF. The CDR3 nucleotides read TGCGCCAGCAGTCAGCCACAGGGAGGAGGCTACACCTTC. The V call is TRBV23-1, the J call TRBJ1-2; tentative D call: TRBD1 (6 bases). TRBV23-1 is given ORF status, its function remaining uncertain. There are 13 residues in the CDR3. V lost 3 bases and J lost 8, with 13 bases in between.

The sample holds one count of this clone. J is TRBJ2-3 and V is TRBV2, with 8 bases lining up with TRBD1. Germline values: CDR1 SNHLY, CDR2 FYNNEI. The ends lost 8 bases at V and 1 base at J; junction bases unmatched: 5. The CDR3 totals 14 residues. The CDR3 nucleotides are TGTGCCAGCCGCACGGGACAGGGCACAGATACGCAGTATTTT. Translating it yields CASRTGQGTDTQYF.

CDR3 nucleotide sequence: TGTGCCAGTAGTTTAGCGGGGGGGCTTATATCCTACAATGAGCAGTTCTTC. It specifies CASSLAGGLISYNEQFF. This chain joins TRBV19 and TRBJ2-1; 11 positions agree with TRBD2. The CDR3 covers 17 residues. Germline assignment: CDR1 LNHDA and CDR2 SQIVND (reference sequence). V was pared by 5 bases and J by 1 base, with 7 bases of the junction left unmatched.

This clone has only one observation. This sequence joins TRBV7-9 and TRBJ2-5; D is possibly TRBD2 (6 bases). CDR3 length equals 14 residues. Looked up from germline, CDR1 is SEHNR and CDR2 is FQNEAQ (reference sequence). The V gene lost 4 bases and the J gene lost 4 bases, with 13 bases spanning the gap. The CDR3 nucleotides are TGTGCCAGCAGCTCGACTAGTGGAGCAGAGACCCAGTACTTC. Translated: CASSSTSGAETQYF.

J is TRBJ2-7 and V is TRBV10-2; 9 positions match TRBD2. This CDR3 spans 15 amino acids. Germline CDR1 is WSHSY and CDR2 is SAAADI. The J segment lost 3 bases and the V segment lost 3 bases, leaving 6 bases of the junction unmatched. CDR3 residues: CASSERAGGFYEQYF. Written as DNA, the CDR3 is TGCGCCAGCAGTGAAAGGGCGGGGGGGTTCTACGAGCAGTACTTC.

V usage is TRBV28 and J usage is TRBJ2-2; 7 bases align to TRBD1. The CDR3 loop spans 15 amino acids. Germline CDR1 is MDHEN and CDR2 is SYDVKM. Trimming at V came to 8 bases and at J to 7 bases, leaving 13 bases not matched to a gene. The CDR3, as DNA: TGTGCCAGCGCTCAGGCAAAGGGGGCCATCGGGGAGCTGTTTTTT. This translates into CASAQAKGAIGELFF.

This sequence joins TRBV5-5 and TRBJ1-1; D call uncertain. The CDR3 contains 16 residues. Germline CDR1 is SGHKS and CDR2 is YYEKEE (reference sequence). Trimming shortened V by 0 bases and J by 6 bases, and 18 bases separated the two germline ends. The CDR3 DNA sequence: TGTGCCAGCAGCTTGGAACTTATGTGGCGGGCTCCTGAAGCTTTCTTT. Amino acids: CASSLELMWRAPEAFF. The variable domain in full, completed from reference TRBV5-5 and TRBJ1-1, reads DAGVTQSPTHLIKTRGQQVTLRCSPISGHKSVSWYQQVLGQGPQFIFQYYEKEERGRGNFPDRFSARQFPNYSSELNVNALLLGDSALYLCASSLELMWRAPEAFFGQGTRLTVV.

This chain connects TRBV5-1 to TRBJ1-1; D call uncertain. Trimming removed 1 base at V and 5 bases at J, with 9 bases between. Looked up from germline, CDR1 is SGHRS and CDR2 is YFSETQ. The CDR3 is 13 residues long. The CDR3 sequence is CASSLFMRTEAFF. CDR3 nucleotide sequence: TGCGCCAGCAGCTTGTTTATGCGAACTGAAGCTTTCTTT.

Here the CDR3 reads CASSTGGNTEAFF. The CDR3 region has the DNA TGTGCCAGCAGTACAGGAGGGAACACTGAAGCTTTCTTT. This chain links TRBV6-1 with TRBJ1-1; TRBD1 is a possible D gene (5 bases). Germline loops: CDR1 MNHNS, CDR2 SASEGT. CDR3 length: 13 amino acids. Deletions cut 5 bases from V and 1 base from J, with 8 bases between.

The CDR3 loop is CASSSDRGAEQYV. CDR3 nucleotide sequence: TGTGCCAGCAGCTCGGACAGGGGAGCCGAGCAGTACGTC. This chain joins TRBV7-8 and TRBJ2-7, with 9 bases lining up with TRBD1. Germline loops: CDR1 SGHVS, CDR2 FQNEAQ. This CDR3 has 13 amino acids. V lost 4 bases to trimming and J lost 6 bases; unmatched junction nucleotides: 4.